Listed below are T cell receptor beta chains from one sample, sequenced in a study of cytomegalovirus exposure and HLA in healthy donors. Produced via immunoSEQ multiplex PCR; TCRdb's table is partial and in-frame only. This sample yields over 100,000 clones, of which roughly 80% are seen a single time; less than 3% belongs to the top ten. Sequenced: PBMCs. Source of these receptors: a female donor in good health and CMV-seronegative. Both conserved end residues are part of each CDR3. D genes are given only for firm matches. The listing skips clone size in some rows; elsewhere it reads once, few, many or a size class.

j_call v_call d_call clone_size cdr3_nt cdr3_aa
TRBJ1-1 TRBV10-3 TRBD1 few TGTGCCATCAGTGAGTCCATGGACAGGGACGTAGGATACACTGAAGCTTTCTTT CAISESMDRDVGYTEAFF
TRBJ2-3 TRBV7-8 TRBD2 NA TGTGCCAGCAGCTTGCGGGTAGCGGGGAGGGATACGCAGTATTTT CASSLRVAGRDTQYF
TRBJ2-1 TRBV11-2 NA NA TGTGCCAGCAGCTTAGGAAGCGGCCAGCAGTTCTTC CASSLGSGQQFF
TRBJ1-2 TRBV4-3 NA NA TGCGCCAGCAGCCAAGACTGGGGGGATGGCTACACCTTC CASSQDWGDGYTF
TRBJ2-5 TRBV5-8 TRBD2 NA TGTGCCAGCACCCGGGGGGTGAATTACCAAGAGACCCAGTACTTC CASTRGVNYQETQYF
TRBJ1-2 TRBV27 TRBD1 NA TGTGCCAGCAGTTTATCTAAAGACAGGGGCTATGGCTACACCTTC CASSLSKDRGYGYTF
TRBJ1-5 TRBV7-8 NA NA TGTGCCAGCAGCTTAGCGCAGTTCGCTCCAAATCAGCCCCAGCATTTT CASSLAQFAPNQPQHF
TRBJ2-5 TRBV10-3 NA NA TGTGCCATCCGCCGGGGCGGGGGCGAGGAGACCCAGTACTTC CAIRRGGGEETQYF
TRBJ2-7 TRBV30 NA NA TGTGCCTGGAGTCGTATGTCAGGGCGAGAGCAGTACTTC CAWSRMSGREQYF
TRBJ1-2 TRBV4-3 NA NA TGCGCCAGCAGCCAAGATATCCAGGGGAACTATGGCTACACCTTC CASSQDIQGNYGYTF
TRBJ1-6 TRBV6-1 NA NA TGTGCCAGCAGTGTAGACTCCTTCTCCTATAATTCACCCCTCCACTTT CASSVDSFSYNSPLHF
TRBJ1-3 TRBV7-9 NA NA TGTGCCAGCAGTCGTACAGGGTCCCCCTCTGGAAACACCATATATTTT CASSRTGSPSGNTIYF
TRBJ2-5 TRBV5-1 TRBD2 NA TGCGCCAGCAGGGGACTAGCTAGTCCGCAAGAGACCCAGTACTTC CASRGLASPQETQYF
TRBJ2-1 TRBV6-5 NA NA TGTGCCAGCAGTAAGGGGACTTCCCTCTACAATGAGCAGTTCTTC CASSKGTSLYNEQFF
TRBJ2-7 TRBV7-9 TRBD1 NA TGTGCCAGCAGCCCCACAGGGGGCGCCTCCTACGAGCAGTACTTC CASSPTGGASYEQYF
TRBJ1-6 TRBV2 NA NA TGTGCCAGCAGTGAGCAAGGGGCCATTGGGAATTCACCCCTCCACTTT CASSEQGAIGNSPLHF
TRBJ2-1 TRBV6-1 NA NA TGTGCCAGCATTGGAGGGCGTAAGGGCTACAATGAGCAGTTCTTC CASIGGRKGYNEQFF
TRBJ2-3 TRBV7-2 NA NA TGTGCCAGCAGCCTCAGGAGGGGCCCTACAGATACGCAGTATTTT CASSLRRGPTDTQYF
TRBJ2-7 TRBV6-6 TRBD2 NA TGTGCCAGCAGCCACAGCGGGGCTTCCTACGAGCAGTACTTC CASSHSGASYEQYF
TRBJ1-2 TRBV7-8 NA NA TGTGCCAGCAGCTTATACAGGGATCCCACGGGGGGCTACACCTTC CASSLYRDPTGGYTF
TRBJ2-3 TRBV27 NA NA TGTGCCAGCAGTTATGCCGGGTTAGCCCGAAGGCAGTATTTT CASSYAGLARRQYF
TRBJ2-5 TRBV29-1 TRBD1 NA TGCAGCGTTGGCAGGGGGATCCAAGAGACCCAGTACTTC CSVGRGIQETQYF
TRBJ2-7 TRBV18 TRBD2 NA TGTGCCAGCTCACAGAGCGGGGGGGTCAACTACGAGCAGTACTTC CASSQSGGVNYEQYF
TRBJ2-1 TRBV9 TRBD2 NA TGTGCCAGCAGCGTAGAACTAGCGGGACATAGTGAGCAGTTCTTC CASSVELAGHSEQFF
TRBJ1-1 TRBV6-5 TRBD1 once TGTGCCAGCAGTGCGGGGACAGGGACGTATGCTTTCTTT CASSAGTGTYAFF
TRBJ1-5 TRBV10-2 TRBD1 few TGCGCCAGCAATGGACAGGGCAATCAGCCCCAGCATTTT CASNGQGNQPQHF
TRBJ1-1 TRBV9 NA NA TGTGCCAGCAGCGTAGCTGGGGAGGAAGGGACTGAAGCTTTCTTT CASSVAGEEGTEAFF
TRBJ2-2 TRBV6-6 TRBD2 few TGTGCCAGCAGGGGTACCGGGACTAGCGGGGGTGGGGAGCTGTTTTTT CASRGTGTSGGGELFF
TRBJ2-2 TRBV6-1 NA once TGTGCCAGCAGTAGGAGCCTAAACACCGGGGAGCTGTTTTTT CASSRSLNTGELFF
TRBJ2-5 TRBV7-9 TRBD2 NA TGTGCCAGCAGCCTTTGGGCTAGCGGGGGTGGGGAGACCCAGTACTTC CASSLWASGGGETQYF
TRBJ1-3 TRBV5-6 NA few TGTGCCAGCAGGTCCGGTGCCATCTCTGGAAACACCATATATTTT CASRSGAISGNTIYF
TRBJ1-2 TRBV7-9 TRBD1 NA TGTGCCAGCGGAAGGACAGGGGTTGGCTACACCTTC CASGRTGVGYTF
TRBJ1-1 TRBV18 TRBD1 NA TGTGCCAGCTCACCAAGTTGGGGTTTTAGGACAGGCGACACTGAAGCTTTCTTT CASSPSWGFRTGDTEAFF